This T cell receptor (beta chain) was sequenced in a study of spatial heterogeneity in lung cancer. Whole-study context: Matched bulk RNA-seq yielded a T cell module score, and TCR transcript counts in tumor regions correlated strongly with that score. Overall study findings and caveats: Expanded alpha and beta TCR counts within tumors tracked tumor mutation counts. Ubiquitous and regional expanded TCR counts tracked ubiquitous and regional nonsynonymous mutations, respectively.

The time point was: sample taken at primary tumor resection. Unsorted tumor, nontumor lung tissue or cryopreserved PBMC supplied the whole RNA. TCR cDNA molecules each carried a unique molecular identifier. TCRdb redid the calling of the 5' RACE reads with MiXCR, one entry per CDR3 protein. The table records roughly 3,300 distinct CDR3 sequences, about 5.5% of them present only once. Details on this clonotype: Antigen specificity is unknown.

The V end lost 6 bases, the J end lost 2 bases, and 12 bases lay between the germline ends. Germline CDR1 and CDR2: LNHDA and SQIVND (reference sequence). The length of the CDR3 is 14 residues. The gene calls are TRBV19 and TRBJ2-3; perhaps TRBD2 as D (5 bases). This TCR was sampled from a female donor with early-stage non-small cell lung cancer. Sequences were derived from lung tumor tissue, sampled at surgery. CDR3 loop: CASRKGGSTDTQYF. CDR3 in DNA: TGTGCCAGTAGAAAAGGCGGGTCCACAGATACGCAGTATTTT.